Listed below are T cell receptor beta chains from one sample, sequenced in a study of regulatory T cells in long-lasting Graves disease. MiXCR, applied by TCRdb to the multiplex PCR reads, yields one record per CDR3 protein. The profile shows hundreds of thousands of distinct CDR3 sequences, about 16% of them singletons. The data also belong to a second study, concerning T cells in Graves' hyperthyroidism and ophthalmopathy.

Sequenced here: peripheral blood mononuclear cells (PBMCs), sampled at new diagnosis, from a patient treated with antithyroid drugs. These receptors came from a woman aged 35-65 years with Graves disease. The CDR3 runs from the conserved cysteine through the conserved F or W. The D gene is left open where the match is weak. Not every row has a clone size; where given, it reads once, few, many or a size class.

TRBJ1-2 | many | TRBV6-9 | . | TGTGCCAGCAGTTACTCTGGCAGGACAGTATCCAACTATGGCTACACCTTC | CASSYSGRTVSNYGYTF
TRBJ2-3 | . | TRBV7-9 | . | TGTGCCAGCAGACCCCTGATCCCGGGTCATGATACGCAGTATTTT | CASRPLIPGHDTQYF
TRBJ1-2 | many | TRBV28 | . | TGTGCCAGCAGTGGAGTAAGCTATGGCTACACCTTC | CASSGVSYGYTF
TRBJ1-4 | . | TRBV20-1 | . | TGCAGTGCTAGAGATCCATCTGTCGAAAAACTGTTTTTT | CSARDPSVEKLFF
TRBJ2-2 | many | TRBV28 | . | TGTGCCAGCAGTTTAGGGGACTTTAACACCGGGGAGCTGTTTTTT | CASSLGDFNTGELFF
TRBJ2-3 | many | TRBV11-2 | . | TGTGCCAGCAGCTTAGAAGTGGACGTCCCTACGCAGTATTTT | CASSLEVDVPTQYF
TRBJ2-3 | few | TRBV7-8 | TRBD2 | TGTGCCAGCAGCTCCATTCTAGCGGGGGGCCCCCCAGATACGCAGTATTTT | CASSSILAGGPPDTQYF
TRBJ1-1 | many | TRBV6-1 | . | TGTGCCAGCAGTGAAGCGTGGGACCGGAACACTGAAGCTTTCTTT | CASSEAWDRNTEAFF
TRBJ1-6 | few | TRBV3-1 | . | TGTGCCAGCAGCCAAGTAGGTGTCGATAATTCACCCCTCCACTTT | CASSQVGVDNSPLHF
TRBJ1-4 | many | TRBV6-5 | . | TGTGCCAGCAGTTACGGGCTGCTTAATGAAAAACTGTTTTTT | CASSYGLLNEKLFF
TRBJ2-3 | many | TRBV2 | TRBD1 | TGTGCCAGCAGTCGTGACAGGGGTAGCGCAGATACGCAGTATTTT | CASSRDRGSADTQYF
TRBJ1-2 | . | TRBV28 | TRBD1 | TGTGCCAGCAGTTTATCCCCCAGGGGGCGGATCTATGGCTACACCTTC | CASSLSPRGRIYGYTF
TRBJ2-1 | . | TRBV28 | . | TGTGCCACCCTGAGGGGGATCTACAATGAGCAGTTCTTC | CATLRGIYNEQFF
TRBJ2-7 | many | TRBV28 | . | TGTGCCAGCACCGTCCCCAGGGCCCCCTACGAGCAGTACTTC | CASTVPRAPYEQYF
TRBJ2-2 | few | TRBV6-5 | . | TGTGCCAGCAGTTATGGAGCGAACACCGGGGAGCTGTTTTTT | CASSYGANTGELFF
TRBJ2-3 | many | TRBV5-1 | TRBD1 | TGCGCCAGCAGCTTGGGGGACAGGGGGCGCGCAGATACGCAGTATTTT | CASSLGDRGRADTQYF
TRBJ2-2 | few | TRBV11-3 | . | TGTGCCAGCAGCTTAGATAGGTTCACCGGGGAGCTGTTTTTT | CASSLDRFTGELFF
TRBJ2-1 | many | TRBV3-1 | TRBD2 | TGTGCCAGCAGCCAACTGGGGACTAGCCCATACAATGAGCAGTTCTTC | CASSQLGTSPYNEQFF
TRBJ2-1 | . | TRBV5-6 | . | TGTGCCAGCAGCTTGGCCTTACAGGGCTCCTACAATGAGCAGTTCTTC | CASSLALQGSYNEQFF
TRBJ1-6 | once | TRBV5-1 | TRBD1 | TGCGCCAGCAGCTTTACCAAACCGGGACAGGGAAATTCACCCCTCCACTTT | CASSFTKPGQGNSPLHF
TRBJ2-2 | few | TRBV7-3 | TRBD1 | TGTGCCAGCAGATTCGGACAGGGGGCCGGGGAGCTGTTTTTT | CASRFGQGAGELFF
TRBJ2-5 | . | TRBV5-1 | . | TGCGCCAGCAGCTTACAGGGCGGCGAGGAGACCCAGTACTTC | CASSLQGGEETQYF
TRBJ1-2 | many | TRBV12-3/TRBV12-4 | TRBD1 | TGTGCCAGCAGTCTTAGACAGGGCCATGGCTACACCTTC | CASSLRQGHGYTF